These T cell receptor beta chains were read from a single sample in a study of blood T cell repertoires in COVID-19. Generated by immunoSEQ multiplex PCR, the TCRdb table keeps only in-frame clones and is missing some. The sample includes about 180,000 clones, roughly three quarters seen only once; the top ten take roughly 10%. Sample: peripheral blood. These receptors came from a woman over 75 with COVID-19, enrolled during active disease. Both conserved end residues are part of each CDR3. Each record gives: V gene, clone size, J gene, D gene, CDR3 DNA, CDR3 protein. A D gene is named only where the DNA matches it firmly. Clone size appears in some rows only: once, few, many, or a class for an expanded clone.

TRBV10-3,-,TRBJ1-2,TRBD1,TGTGCCACCTCGACAGGGGATGGCTACACCTTC,CATSTGDGYTF
TRBV6-5,-,TRBJ1-6,-,TGTGCCAGCAGAAGGACAGCTAATTCACCCCTCCACTTT,CASRRTANSPLHF
TRBV11-1,few,TRBJ2-5,TRBD2,TGTGCCAGCAGCTCCTCTAGCGGGGGGGACCAAGAGACCCAGTACTTC,CASSSSSGGDQETQYF
TRBV5-5,-,TRBJ2-7,TRBD2,TGTGCCAGCAGCTTGGTCCCTAGCGGGAGCAACGAGCAGTACTTC,CASSLVPSGSNEQYF
TRBV19,-,TRBJ1-4,TRBD1,TGTGCCAGTAGTTCGGGTGGGGGGACAGGCGCAACTAATGAAAAACTGTTTTTT,CASSSGGGTGATNEKLFF
TRBV28,-,TRBJ1-5,-,TGTGCCAGCAGTTCCCATCAGGGGTATCAGCCCCAGCATTTT,CASSSHQGYQPQHF
TRBV7-6,many,TRBJ2-3,-,TGTGCCAGCAGCTCCCGTGGTAGCGAATTCACAGATACGCAGTATTTT,CASSSRGSEFTDTQYF
TRBV5-4,-,TRBJ1-4,TRBD1,TGTGCCAGCAGCCCAGGGGGCGCAGGGGAAAAACTGTTTTTT,CASSPGGAGEKLFF
TRBV2,-,TRBJ1-1,-,TGTGCCAGCGGGATGGCAAGGGGATATGACACTGAAGCTTTCTTT,CASGMARGYDTEAFF
TRBV5-1,-,TRBJ2-5,-,TGCGCCAGCAGCTTGGAAGGGGGGGGAGAGACCCAGTACTTC,CASSLEGGGETQYF
TRBV4-1,-,TRBJ2-3,TRBD2,TGCGCCAGCAGCCGCCTACCTAGCGGGAGCACAGATACGCAGTATTTT,CASSRLPSGSTDTQYF
TRBV24-1,once,TRBJ2-7,TRBD1,TGTGCCACCAGTGATCAAAGACAGGGCCACTACGAGCAGTACTTC,CATSDQRQGHYEQYF
TRBV3-1/TRBV3-2,few,TRBJ1-3,-,TGTGCCAGCAGCCAAGTTAGGGGAGGCACCATATATTTT,CASSQVRGGTIYF
TRBV3-1/TRBV3-2,-,TRBJ2-2,-,TGTGCCAGCAGCCAAGGGCGGTATTACACCGGGGAGCTGTTTTTT,CASSQGRYYTGELFF
TRBV14,-,TRBJ2-7,-,TGTGCCAGCAGCCAAGGCCCAGGGTCCTCCTACGAGCAGTACTTC,CASSQGPGSSYEQYF
TRBV12-3/TRBV12-4,-,TRBJ2-7,TRBD1,TGTGCCAGCAGTCGGACAGGGAACAACGAGCAGTACTTC,CASSRTGNNEQYF
TRBV11-3,-,TRBJ2-5,-,TGTGCCAGCAGCTTAGGAGGGATGAGGGAGACCCAGTACTTC,CASSLGGMRETQYF
TRBV27,-,TRBJ1-2,-,TGTGCCAGCAGTCCCTCGACAGGCCTTCGCTACACCTTC,CASSPSTGLRYTF
TRBV5-8,-,TRBJ1-6,-,TGTGCCAGCAGCTTGCTTCCGGGGAATTCACCCCTCCACTTT,CASSLLPGNSPLHF
TRBV11-1,once,TRBJ2-7,-,TGTGCCAGCAGCCACGGACACGGATCCGAGCAGTACTTC,CASSHGHGSEQYF
TRBV5-1,-,TRBJ1-6,TRBD1,TGCGCCAGCAGCGCGGACAGGGGAGCAAATTCACCCCTCCACTTT,CASSADRGANSPLHF
TRBV7-9,once,TRBJ1-4,-,TGTGCCAGCAGCGAGGGACTTACTAATGAAAAACTGTTTTTT,CASSEGLTNEKLFF
TRBV7-2,-,TRBJ1-5,-,TGTGCCAGCAGCCCTGACAGAAATCAGCCCCAGCATTTT,CASSPDRNQPQHF
TRBV9,-,TRBJ2-5,TRBD2,TGTGCCCGCAGCGTAGGGGGACTAGCGGGGGGCCACAGTATGATCGAGACCCAGTACTTC,CARSVGGLAGGHSMIETQYF
TRBV18,-,TRBJ1-5,-,TGTGCCAGCTCACCACAGGGGAATCAGCCCCAGCATTTT,CASSPQGNQPQHF
TRBV6-5,-,TRBJ2-5,TRBD1,TGTGCCAGCAGTAGCCAGGGGGTAGGCCAAGAGACCCAGTACTTC,CASSSQGVGQETQYF
TRBV6-5,-,TRBJ2-7,TRBD1,TGTGCCAGCAGTTACCAACAGGGGGCCGGATACGAGCAGTACTTC,CASSYQQGAGYEQYF
TRBV28,few,TRBJ2-1,-,TGTGCCACCAAGGAGAGCTCCTACAATGAGCAGTTCTTC,CATKESSYNEQFF
TRBV19,-,TRBJ1-1,TRBD1,TGTGCCAGTCGTCAACCGGGACAGGGTGAAACTTTCTTT,CASRQPGQGETFF
TRBV4-2,-,TRBJ2-5,TRBD2,TGTGCCAGCGGACTAGCGGGGGGTCTTCGGTACTTC,CASGLAGGLRYF
TRBV7-2,-,TRBJ2-3,TRBD2,TGTGCCAGCAGCTCCCTTACGGGGGGTATAACAGATACGCAGTATTTT,CASSSLTGGITDTQYF
TRBV7-9,-,TRBJ1-5,-,TGTGCCAGCAGCTTAACGGGAACGGGACCCCAGCATTTT,CASSLTGTGPQHF
TRBV19,few,TRBJ2-7,-,TGTGCCAGTAGTATACAGGTCCCTCCGTACTTC,CASSIQVPPYF
TRBV10-2,-,TRBJ2-3,TRBD2,TGCGCCAGCAGCTGGACTAGCGGGGATACGCAGTATTTT,CASSWTSGDTQYF
TRBV28,-,TRBJ1-1,-,TGTGCCAGCAGTCCCCCAGGGGAAGGGAACACTGAAGCTTTCTTT,CASSPPGEGNTEAFF
TRBV5-1,-,TRBJ1-6,-,TGCGCCAGCAGCTTGGGTACGGGGGATTCACCCCTCCACTTT,CASSLGTGDSPLHF
TRBV4-2,-,TRBJ2-3,TRBD2,TGTGCCAGCAGCCAGGGGACTAGCGGGGGGGCCAGTCGGTTGGATACGCAGTATTTT,CASSQGTSGGASRLDTQYF
TRBV19,few,TRBJ1-5,TRBD1,TGTGCCAGTAGTGCCCTGGGACAGTTCCAAGAGAGCAATCAGCCCCAGCATTTT,CASSALGQFQESNQPQHF
TRBV3-1/TRBV3-2,-,TRBJ1-3,TRBD1,TGTGCCAGCAGCCAAGACGACAGGGAAGTAAACACCATATATTTT,CASSQDDREVNTIYF
TRBV7-8,-,TRBJ2-7,-,TGTGCCAGCAGCTTATTCGGGGAATTCGACGAGCAGTACTTC,CASSLFGEFDEQYF
TRBV11-3,-,TRBJ2-5,TRBD1,TGTGCCAGCAGCTTAAGGGACAGCCAAGAGACCCAGTACTTC,CASSLRDSQETQYF
TRBV24-1,-,TRBJ2-1,TRBD2,TGTGCCACCAGTGCTAGCGGGGGGGCCAATGAGCAGTTCTTC,CATSASGGANEQFF
TRBV6-5,-,TRBJ1-6,-,TGTGCCAGCAGTTATTATCTCGGACAGATTCATTCACCCCTCCACTTT,CASSYYLGQIHSPLHF
TRBV3-1/TRBV3-2,-,TRBJ2-3,-,TGTGCCAGCAGCCAAGATGACACTGGAGATACGCAGTATTTT,CASSQDDTGDTQYF
TRBV11-2,once,TRBJ2-7,TRBD2,TGTGCCAGCAGCTTAGGTCGGGGGGGCCGCTTGAACGAGCAGTACTTC,CASSLGRGGRLNEQYF
TRBV6-4,-,TRBJ2-2,TRBD2,TGTGCCAGCAGTAGGACTAGAAACACCGGGGAGCTGTTTTTT,CASSRTRNTGELFF
TRBV27,-,TRBJ2-5,-,TGTGCCAGCAGTTTATCTTGGGGAGTCCAAGAGACCCAGTACTTC,CASSLSWGVQETQYF
TRBV4-1,-,TRBJ2-7,TRBD1,TGCGCCAGCAGCCAAAACCCTCCGGACAGGGGGTTTACCCACGAGCAGTACTTC,CASSQNPPDRGFTHEQYF
TRBV25-1,-,TRBJ1-2,TRBD1,TGTGCCAGCAAAGGGACAGTCCATAATGGCTACACCTTC,CASKGTVHNGYTF
TRBV6-5,-,TRBJ2-7,-,TGTGCCAGCAGTTACACGATGACAGACTACGAGCAGTACTTC,CASSYTMTDYEQYF
TRBV15,-,TRBJ1-6,-,TGTGCCACCAGCAGAGGGGCGGGCGGGGGAAACGGCTCACCCCTCCACTTT,CATSRGAGGGNGSPLHF
TRBV21-1,-,TRBJ2-7,-,TGTGCCAGCAGCAAAGTCTTTCCGTACGAGCAGTACTTC,CASSKVFPYEQYF